This T cell receptor (beta chain) comes out of a study of blood T cell repertoires in COVID-19. At the level of the study: From the United States, Italy and Spain came samples of acute and convalescent COVID-19.

Profiled with immunoSEQ multiplex PCR; TCRdb holds only in-frame clones, not every one. The sample holds around 230,000 clones, about 81% seen once. V dropped 7 bases and J dropped 3 bases, with 6 bases sitting between them. The germline gives CDR1 MNHEY, CDR2 SVGAGI. The CDR3 length is 11 residues. The sequencing sample was made of PBMCs or T cells enriched from blood (not recorded which). This chain joins TRBV6-5 and TRBJ2-5; D ambiguous. The source is a man in his forties or fifties who had recovered from COVID-19. The CDR3 coding sequence is TGTGCCAGCACCAGTAAAGAGACCCAGTACTTC. It yields the protein CASTSKETQYF.